The 19 T cell receptor beta chains below were found in one sample sequenced in a study of T cell responses to AZD1222 COVID-19 vaccine. This table comes from immunoSEQ multiplex PCR, and its TCRdb copy is limited to in-frame clones, with some not included. The sample includes 100,000 to 150,000 clones, roughly 90% seen only once; the top ten take 4% to 5%. Sequenced here: peripheral blood, sampled 28 days after the second dose of the MenACWY control vaccine. The source of these receptors is an adult who received the MenACWY meningococcal vaccine as a control.

The chain joins TRBV5-4 to TRBJ2-4; D unresolved. The ends were cut back, 0 bases at V and 0 bases at J, with 16 bases in the middle. The CDR3 covers 18 residues. In germline, CDR1 is SGHNT, CDR2 YYREEE (reference sequence). The CDR3 coding sequence is TGTGCCAGCAGCTTGGCCGGACCAAGAATGATAGCCAAAAACATTCAGTACTTC. Protein sequence: CASSLAGPRMIAKNIQYF.

The chain links TRBV7-9 to TRBJ2-7, with a weak D call TRBD1 (6 bases). V lost 2 bases, J lost 2 bases, and 13 bases lay in between. CDR1 SEHNR and CDR2 FQNEAQ come from the germline V gene (reference sequence). The length of the CDR3 is 15 residues. The CDR3 region is CASSLTGTKAYEQYF. The CDR3 bases are TGTGCCAGCAGCTTAACCGGGACAAAAGCCTACGAGCAGTACTTC.

The chain carries TRBV24-1 and TRBJ1-5; D gene unclear. This CDR3 is built from 16 residues. Trimming took off 9 bases at V and 0 bases at J, with 17 bases between the two ends. The germline gives CDR1 KGHDR, CDR2 SFDVKD. The CDR3 spells CATFPGLSVSNQPQHF. CDR3 DNA sequence: TGTGCCACCTTTCCGGGCCTCTCAGTTAGCAATCAGCCCCAGCATTTT.

The chain is built from TRBV27 and TRBJ2-3; 7 bases are a match to TRBD2. The CDR3 runs to 14 residues. The ends lost 4 bases at V and 6 bases at J; junction bases unmatched: 7. Germline CDR1 reads MNHEY; CDR2 reads SMNVEV (reference sequence). CDR3 region: CASSWGGNVDTQYF. CDR3 DNA sequence: TGTGCCAGCAGTTGGGGGGGGAATGTCGATACGCAGTATTTT.

The chain employs TRBV19 and TRBJ2-1; D may be TRBD1 (5 bases). Trimming removed 1 base at V and 7 bases at J, with 8 bases between. This CDR3 has 13 residues. Germline V gene sequence: CDR1 LNHDA, CDR2 SQIVND (reference sequence). As DNA, the CDR3 is TGTGCCAGTAGTATAGGTGCAGGGAATGAGCAGTTCTTC. This translates into CASSIGAGNEQFF.

This chain links TRBV18 with TRBJ2-1; a possible D gene is TRBD2 (6 bases). Germline V gives CDR1 KGHSH, CDR2 LQKENI. V lost 1 base and J lost 12, with 25 bases in between. This CDR3 has 17 amino acids. CDR3 in amino acids: CASSPRGKAMGFMWQFF. The CDR3 DNA reads as TGTGCCAGCTCACCACGCGGGAAGGCTATGGGGTTTATGTGGCAGTTCTTC.

The chain is built from TRBV27 and TRBJ2-3, with D perhaps TRBD2 (5 bases). With 4 bases removed from V and 4 bases from J, the gap between germline ends came to 24 bases. Germline values: CDR1 MNHEY, CDR2 SMNVEV (reference sequence). The length of the CDR3 is 18 residues. The CDR3 is CASSSTRKDFDIADTQYF. As DNA, the CDR3 is TGTGCCAGCAGTTCAACACGAAAGGACTTCGACATCGCAGATACGCAGTATTTT.

J is TRBJ1-5 and V is TRBV6-5; maybe TRBD1 (6 bases). Germline assignment: CDR1 MNHEY and CDR2 SVGAGI. The length of the CDR3 is 15 residues. Trimming stripped 2 bases from V and 0 bases from J, with 8 bases between. The CDR3 here is CASSYDRYSNQPQHF. The CDR3 bases are TGTGCCAGCAGTTACGACAGGTATAGCAATCAGCCCCAGCATTTT.

This chain uses TRBV4-3 with TRBJ2-3; possible D gene TRBD2, 6 bases. Looked up from germline, CDR1 is LGHNA and CDR2 is YSLEER. This CDR3 has 17 residues. With 3 bases removed from V and 2 bases from J, the gap between germline ends came to 18 bases. The DNA of the CDR3 is TGCGCCAGCAGCCACCTGGCGTCTAGCGAGGACACAGATACGCAGTATTTT. This gives the protein CASSHLASSEDTDTQYF.

V and J are TRBV6-6 and TRBJ1-2; 9 bases line up with TRBD1. Trimming removed 2 bases from V and 7 bases from J; junction bases left unmatched: 11. Germline V gene lookup returns CDR1 MNHNY and CDR2 SVGAGI (reference sequence). The CDR3 sequence is 16 residues long. The CDR3 sequence is CASSYRGDRARGGYTF. The CDR3 DNA sequence: TGTGCCAGCAGTTACCGAGGGGACAGGGCACGGGGTGGCTACACCTTC.

This clone appeared a single time. This sequence joins TRBV5-4 and TRBJ2-4; weak D call: TRBD2 (5 bases). This CDR3 has 17 amino acids. Germline V gene lookup returns CDR1 SGHNT and CDR2 YYREEE (reference sequence). The V end lost 0 bases, the J end lost 1 base, and 14 bases lay between the germline ends. For the CDR3, the DNA is TGTGCCAGCAGCTTGGTGAGAGGGTCCTCCGCCAAAAACATTCAGTACTTC. It codes for CASSLVRGSSAKNIQYF.

This rearrangement joins TRBV10-1 to TRBJ2-5; perhaps TRBD2 as D (6 bases). This CDR3 contains 13 residues. V lost 10 bases, J lost 9 bases, and 21 bases lay in between. Germline V gene data show CDR1 as WNHNN and CDR2 as SYGVQD (reference sequence). The CDR3 region has the DNA TGCGCCACCCGGGGGAAGGCTAGTCAGCCCCAGTACTTC. It codes for CATRGKASQPQYF.

V and J are TRBV7-2 and TRBJ2-3, with D perhaps assigned TRBD1 or TRBD2 (5 bases each). Trimming pared 4 bases from V and 1 base from J, leaving 9 bases between. This CDR3 contains 14 residues. Germline CDR1 is SGHTA and CDR2 is FQGNSA. The CDR3 DNA sequence: TGTGCCAGCAGCTATCTGGGGGGCACAGATACGCAGTATTTT. Its translation is CASSYLGGTDTQYF.

This clone was detected once. The V call is TRBV5-1, the J call TRBJ2-1; D perhaps matches TRBD2 (5 bases). The germline V and J ends were trimmed by 4 bases and 5 bases, with 16 bases remaining between them. Germline CDR1 is SGHRS and CDR2 is YFSETQ. The CDR3 length is 15 residues. The DNA of the CDR3 is TGCGCCAGCAGCGTAGGAATCGGGGTTGACAATGAGCAGTTCTTC. The encoded protein is CASSVGIGVDNEQFF.

The V call is TRBV7-8, the J call TRBJ2-2; D possibly corresponds to TRBD1 (5 bases). The CDR3 has 15 amino acids. V was clipped by 5 bases and J by 7 bases, with 17 bases between them. Germline V CDR1 and CDR2: SGHVS, FQNEAQ. CDR3 amino acids: CASSHLGVKFGELFF. Here the CDR3 DNA reads TGTGCCAGCAGCCACTTAGGGGTCAAATTCGGGGAGCTGTTTTTT.

The chain is built from TRBV7-9 and TRBJ2-5, with D perhaps matching TRBD2 (5 bases). V lost 3 bases, J lost 3 bases, and 8 bases lay in between. The CDR3 covers 13 residues. Germline values: CDR1 SEHNR, CDR2 FQNEAQ (reference sequence). CDR3 DNA sequence: TGTGCCAGCAGCTTCACCGGGGAAGAGACCCAGTACTTC. Protein product: CASSFTGEETQYF.

The CDR3, as DNA: TGCGCCAGCAACCCCGAACCGGGGGCTGGGGCCAACGTCCTGACTTTC. As protein: CASNPEPGAGANVLTF. This chain joins TRBV5-1 and TRBJ2-6, with D possibly being TRBD2 (6 bases). Trimming left V 6 bases short and J 2 bases short, with 15 bases between. The germline CDR1 and CDR2 sequences are SGHRS and YFSETQ. The CDR3 totals 16 residues.

This chain uses TRBV18 with TRBJ2-2, with no clear D. The germline V and J ends were trimmed by 1 base and 5 bases, with 5 bases remaining between them. The germline V gene has CDR1 KGHSH and CDR2 LQKENI. The CDR3 is made up of 13 amino acids. CDR3 region: CASSPRVTGELFF. CDR3 sequence (DNA): TGTGCCAGCTCACCACGAGTTACCGGGGAGCTGTTTTTT.

This chain joins TRBV28 and TRBJ2-1; TRBD2 aligns across 8 bases. Germline trimming cut 3 bases from V and 12 bases from J; bases unmatched to any gene: 4. The germline V gene has CDR1 MDHEN and CDR2 SYDVKM. The CDR3 spans 12 residues. CDR3 region: CASSFRLAMQFF. CDR3 nucleotide sequence: TGTGCCAGCAGTTTCAGACTAGCGATGCAGTTCTTC.